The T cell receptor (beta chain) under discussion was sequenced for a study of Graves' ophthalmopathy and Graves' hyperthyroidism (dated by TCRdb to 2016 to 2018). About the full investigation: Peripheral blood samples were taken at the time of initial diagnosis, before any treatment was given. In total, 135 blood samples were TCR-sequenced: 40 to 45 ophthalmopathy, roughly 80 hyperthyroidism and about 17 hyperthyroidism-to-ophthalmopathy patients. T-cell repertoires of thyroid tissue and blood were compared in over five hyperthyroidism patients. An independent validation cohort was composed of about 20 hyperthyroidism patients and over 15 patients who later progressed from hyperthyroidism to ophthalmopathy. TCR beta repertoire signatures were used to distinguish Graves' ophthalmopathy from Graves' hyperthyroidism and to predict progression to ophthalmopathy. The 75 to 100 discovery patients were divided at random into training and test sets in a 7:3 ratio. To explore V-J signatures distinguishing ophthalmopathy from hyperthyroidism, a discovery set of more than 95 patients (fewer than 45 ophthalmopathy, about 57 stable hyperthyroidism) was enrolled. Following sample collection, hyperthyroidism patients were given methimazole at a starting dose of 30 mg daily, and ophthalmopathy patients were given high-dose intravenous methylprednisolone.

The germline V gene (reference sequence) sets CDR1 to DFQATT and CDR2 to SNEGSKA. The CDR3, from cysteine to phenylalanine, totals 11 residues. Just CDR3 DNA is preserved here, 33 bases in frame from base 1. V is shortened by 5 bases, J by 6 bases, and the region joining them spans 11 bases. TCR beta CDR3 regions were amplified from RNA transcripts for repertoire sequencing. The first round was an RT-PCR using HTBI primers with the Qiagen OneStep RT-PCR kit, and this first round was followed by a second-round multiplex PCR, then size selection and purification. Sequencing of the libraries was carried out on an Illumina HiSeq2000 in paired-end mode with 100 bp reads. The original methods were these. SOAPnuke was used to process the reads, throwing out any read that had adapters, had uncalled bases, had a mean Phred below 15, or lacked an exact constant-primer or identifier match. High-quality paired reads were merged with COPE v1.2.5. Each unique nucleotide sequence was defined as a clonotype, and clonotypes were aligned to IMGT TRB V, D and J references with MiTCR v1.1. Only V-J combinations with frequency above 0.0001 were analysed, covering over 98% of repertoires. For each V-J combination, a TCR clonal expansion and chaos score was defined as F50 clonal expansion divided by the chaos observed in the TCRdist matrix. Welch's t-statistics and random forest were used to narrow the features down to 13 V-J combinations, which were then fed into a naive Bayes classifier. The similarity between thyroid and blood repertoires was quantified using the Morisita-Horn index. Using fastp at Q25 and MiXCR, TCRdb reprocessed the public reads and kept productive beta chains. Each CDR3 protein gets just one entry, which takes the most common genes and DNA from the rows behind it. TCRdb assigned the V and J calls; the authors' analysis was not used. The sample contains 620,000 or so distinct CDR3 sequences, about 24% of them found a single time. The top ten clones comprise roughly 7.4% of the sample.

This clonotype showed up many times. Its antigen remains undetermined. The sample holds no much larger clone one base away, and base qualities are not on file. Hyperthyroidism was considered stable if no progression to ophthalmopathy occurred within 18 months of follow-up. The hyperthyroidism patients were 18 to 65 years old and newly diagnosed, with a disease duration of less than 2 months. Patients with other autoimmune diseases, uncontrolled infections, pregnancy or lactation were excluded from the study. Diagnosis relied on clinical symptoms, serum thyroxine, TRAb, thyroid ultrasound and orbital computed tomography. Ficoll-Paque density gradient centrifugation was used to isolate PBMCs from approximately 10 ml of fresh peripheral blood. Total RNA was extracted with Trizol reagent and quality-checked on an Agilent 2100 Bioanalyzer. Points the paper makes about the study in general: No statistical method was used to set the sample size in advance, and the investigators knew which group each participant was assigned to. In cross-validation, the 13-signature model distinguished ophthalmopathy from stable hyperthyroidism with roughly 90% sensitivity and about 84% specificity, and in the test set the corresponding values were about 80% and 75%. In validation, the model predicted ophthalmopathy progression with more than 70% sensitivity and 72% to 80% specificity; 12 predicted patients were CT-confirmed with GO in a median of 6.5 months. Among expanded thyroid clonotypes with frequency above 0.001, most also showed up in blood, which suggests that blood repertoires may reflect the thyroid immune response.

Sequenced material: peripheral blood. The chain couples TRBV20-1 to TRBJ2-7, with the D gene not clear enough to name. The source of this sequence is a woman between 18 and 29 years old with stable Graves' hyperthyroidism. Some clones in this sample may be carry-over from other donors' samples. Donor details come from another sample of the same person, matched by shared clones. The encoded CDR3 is CSAPRFGEQYF. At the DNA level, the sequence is TGCAGTGCTCCCAGGTTTGGCGAGCAGTACTTC.